These 20 T cell receptor beta chains came from one sample sequenced in a study of graft-versus-host responses after intestinal transplantation. Assay: immunoSEQ multiplex PCR; the TCRdb copy retains only in-frame clones and omits some. Altogether about 19,000 clones are present, 86% being singletons, with the ten largest covering around 8.9%. The material was PBMCs, obtained less than 240 days after intestinal transplant. The receptors come from a human patient who received an intestinal transplant, so some T cells may come from the graft donor.

The J gene is TRBJ2-7, the V gene TRBV27; a weak D match, TRBD2 (5 bases). Germline lookup yields CDR1 MNHEY and CDR2 SMNVEV (reference sequence). V shed 0 bases and J shed 7 bases, with 16 bases lying between them. The CDR3 consists of 15 residues. CDR3 region: CASSLSADGVGEQYF. CDR3 nucleotide sequence: TGTGCCAGCAGTTTATCTGCTGACGGGGTTGGTGAGCAGTACTTC.

The chain recombines TRBV10-3 with TRBJ2-7; 13 nucleotides line up with TRBD2. Unmatched junction bases numbered 2, after V lost 6 bases and J lost 6 bases. This CDR3 has 13 residues. Germline V gene lookup returns CDR1 ENHRY and CDR2 SYGVKD. CDR3: CAISGTSGVEQYF. The DNA for the CDR3 is TGTGCCATCAGCGGGACTAGCGGGGTCGAGCAGTACTTC.

The gene calls are TRBV6-5 and TRBJ1-5; 9 bases are a match to TRBD1. V gave up 6 bases and J gave up 5 bases; unmatched junction bases: 8. The CDR3 sequence is 15 residues long. Germline lookup yields CDR1 MNHEY and CDR2 SVGAGI. Here the CDR3 reads CASSPGTGIDQPQHF. CDR3 nucleotide sequence: TGTGCCAGCAGCCCCGGGACAGGGATCGATCAGCCCCAGCATTTT.

V gene TRBV18 combines with J gene TRBJ1-1; D is uncertain. Germline V CDR1 and CDR2: KGHSH, LQKENI. V lost 2 bases to trimming and J lost 4 bases, with 11 bases between them. This CDR3 contains 14 residues. CDR3 loop: CASSPGVLSTEAFF. The CDR3 DNA sequence: TGTGCCAGCTCACCAGGGGTGTTGAGCACTGAAGCTTTCTTT.

The chain is built from TRBV19 and TRBJ2-7; D gene unclear. V shed 3 bases and J shed 5 bases, with 11 bases lying between them. The CDR3 spans 13 residues. CDR1 and CDR2 from the germline V gene are LNHDA and SQIVND (reference sequence). The CDR3 sequence: CASSIAFSDEQYF. The CDR3 DNA sequence: TGTGCCAGTAGTATCGCCTTTTCGGACGAGCAGTACTTC.

The chain combines TRBV4-1 with TRBJ2-5; D could derive from TRBD1 or TRBD2 (5 bases each). The V end lost 0 bases, the J end lost 1 base, and 9 bases lay between the germline ends. This CDR3 is 15 amino acids long. Germline V CDR1 and CDR2: MGHRA, YSYEKL. CDR3 in amino acids: CASSQDPGSQETQYF. The CDR3 DNA follows: TGCGCCAGCAGCCAAGATCCAGGGAGCCAAGAGACCCAGTACTTC.

CDR3 residues: CASSPDRGNGYTF. In nucleotides, the CDR3 is TGTGCCAGCAGTCCGGACAGGGGGAATGGCTACACCTTC. J is TRBJ1-2 and V is TRBV11-2; 10 nucleotides align to TRBD1. The CDR3 is made up of 13 amino acids. The trim removed 6 bases at V and 6 bases at J, leaving 4 bases unmatched. Germline V CDR1 and CDR2: SGHAT, FQNNGV.

V gene TRBV19 combines with J gene TRBJ1-6, with D tentatively TRBD1 (5 bases). The CDR3 has 15 amino acids. V was cut by 4 bases and J by 10 bases, with 17 bases left in between. Germline V lookup: CDR1 LNHDA, CDR2 SQIVND (reference sequence). DNA of the CDR3: TGTGCCAGTAGTAATTTCAGGGATCTCAGCTCACCCCTCCACTTT. The encoded protein is CASSNFRDLSSPLHF.

The gene calls are TRBV5-8 and TRBJ1-6; possible D gene TRBD1, 5 bases. The CDR3 sequence is 17 residues long. V lost 1 base and J 0 bases, leaving 11 bases between the germline ends. CDR1 and CDR2 from the germline V gene are SGHTS and YDEGEE. CDR3 nucleotides: TGTGCCAGCAGCTTGTCTTCAGGGAGCTCCTATAATTCACCCCTCCACTTT. As protein: CASSLSSGSSYNSPLHF.

The sample holds one count of this clone. The gene calls are TRBV12-5 and TRBJ2-7, with D perhaps matching TRBD2 (7 bases). CDR1 and CDR2 (germline): LGHNT, FRNRAP. V was pared by 3 bases and J by 3 bases, with 12 bases between. The CDR3 loop spans 14 amino acids. CDR3: CASGLQGGIYEQYF. The CDR3 coding sequence is TGTGCTAGTGGTTTACAGGGAGGGATCTACGAGCAGTACTTC.

The chain recombines TRBV6-5 with TRBJ2-5; 7 bases line up with TRBD2. The CDR3 sequence is 14 residues long. Germline CDR1 and CDR2: MNHEY and SVGAGI. The J segment lost 4 bases and the V segment lost 6 bases, leaving 8 bases of the junction unmatched. The CDR3 nucleotides read TGTGCCAGCAGCAGACTAGCTTCAGGAGAGACCCAGTACTTC. This codes for CASSRLASGETQYF.

The V gene is TRBV5-4, the J gene TRBJ2-5; weak D call: TRBD2 (5 bases). This CDR3 is built from 15 residues. Germline V lookup: CDR1 SGHNT, CDR2 YYREEE (reference sequence). With 3 bases removed from V and 2 bases from J, the gap between germline ends came to 14 bases. CDR3 amino acids: CASSSGGLGQETQYF. DNA of the CDR3: TGTGCCAGCAGCTCTGGCGGGTTGGGACAAGAGACCCAGTACTTC.

V usage is TRBV15 and J usage is TRBJ2-7; no reliable D call. In germline, CDR1 is LNHNV, CDR2 YYDKDF (reference sequence). The CDR3 consists of 15 residues. V lost 4 bases and J lost 2, with 15 bases in between. The CDR3 DNA follows: TGTGCCACCAGCATTCTGGACGGTCTCCCCTACGAGCAGTACTTC. It specifies CATSILDGLPYEQYF.

V usage is TRBV11-3 and J usage is TRBJ2-1, with unresolved D. V shed 3 bases and J shed 5 bases, with 11 bases lying between them. The germline gives CDR1 SGHNT, CDR2 YENEEA. The CDR3 is 14 amino acids. The CDR3 spells CASSFPVRDNEQFF. CDR3 nucleotides: TGTGCCAGCAGCTTTCCCGTCCGAGACAATGAGCAGTTCTTC.

In this sample, this clone turned up once. V gene TRBV6-1 combines with J gene TRBJ1-2; D perhaps matches TRBD1 (5 bases). V was shortened by 5 bases and J by 6 bases, with 16 bases between the two germline ends. In germline, CDR1 is MNHNS, CDR2 SASEGT. The CDR3 covers 14 residues. In DNA form, the CDR3 reads TGTGCCAGCAGTCCTGGTCGGGACCTTAATGGCTACACCTTC. It specifies CASSPGRDLNGYTF.

The rearrangement uses TRBV30 and TRBJ2-7; D is ambiguous. Trimming left V 1 base short and J 1 base short, with 5 bases between. Germline V gives CDR1 GTSNPN, CDR2 SVGIG (reference sequence). CDR3 length: 12 amino acids. CDR3 sequence reads: CAWSGVSYEQYF. The CDR3 region has the DNA TGTGCCTGGAGTGGAGTTTCCTACGAGCAGTACTTC.

This CDR3 reads CASSEFLDSSYEQYF. CDR3 coding DNA: TGTGCCAGCAGCGAGTTCCTAGATAGCTCCTACGAGCAGTACTTC. The chain employs TRBV9 and TRBJ2-7, with D uncertain. The CDR3 has 15 amino acids. Germline V gene data show CDR1 as SGDLS and CDR2 as YYNGEE. V lost 3 bases and J lost 0, with 13 bases in between.

This chain joins TRBV30 and TRBJ1-1; D is unresolved. The germline V gene encodes CDR1 GTSNPN and CDR2 SVGIG (reference sequence). The CDR3 covers 11 residues. Trimming left V 4 bases short and J 6 bases short, with 9 bases between. The CDR3 DNA follows: TGTGCCTGGAATCTAGGGTCTGAAGCTTTCTTT. Translated: CAWNLGSEAFF.

The gene calls are TRBV5-4 and TRBJ2-5; D perhaps matches TRBD2 (5 bases). The length of the CDR3 is 15 residues. Trimming shortened V by 4 bases and J by 1 base, and 14 bases separated the two germline ends. The germline CDR1 and CDR2 sequences are SGHNT and YYREEE (reference sequence). CDR3 amino acids: CASSPAASPQETQYF. For the CDR3, the DNA is TGTGCCAGCAGCCCTGCCGCTAGCCCCCAAGAGACCCAGTACTTC.

The CDR3, as DNA: TGTGCCGCCTCGGGGGGGCCTTTGTATACGCAGTATTTT. Its protein product is CAASGGPLYTQYF. The J gene is TRBJ2-3, the V gene TRBV10-3; 8 nucleotides align to TRBD2. The trim removed 11 bases at V and 7 bases at J, leaving 11 bases unmatched. CDR3 size: 13 residues. The germline CDR1 and CDR2 sequences are ENHRY and SYGVKD.